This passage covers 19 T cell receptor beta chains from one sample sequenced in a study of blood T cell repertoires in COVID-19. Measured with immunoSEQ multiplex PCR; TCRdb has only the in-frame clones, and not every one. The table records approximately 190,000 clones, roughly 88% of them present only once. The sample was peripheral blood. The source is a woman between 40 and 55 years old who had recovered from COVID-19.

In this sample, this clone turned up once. This chain's CDR3 is CASSQDLAGGREQYF. The CDR3 nucleotides are TGTGCCAGCAGCCAAGATCTAGCGGGAGGGCGCGAGCAGTACTTC. V gene TRBV4-2 combines with J gene TRBJ2-7; TRBD2 aligns across 12 bases. CDR3 length: 15 amino acids. The germline CDR1 and CDR2 sequences are LGHNA and YNFKEQ. V shed 0 bases and J 6 bases; nucleotides not matched to a gene: 3.

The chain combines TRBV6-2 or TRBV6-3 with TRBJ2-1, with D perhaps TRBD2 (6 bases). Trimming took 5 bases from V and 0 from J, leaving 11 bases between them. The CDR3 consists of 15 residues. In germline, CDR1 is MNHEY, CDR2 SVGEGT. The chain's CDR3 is CASSRRELSYNEQFF. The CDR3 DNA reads TGTGCCAGCAGTCGACGGGAGCTCTCCTACAATGAGCAGTTCTTC.

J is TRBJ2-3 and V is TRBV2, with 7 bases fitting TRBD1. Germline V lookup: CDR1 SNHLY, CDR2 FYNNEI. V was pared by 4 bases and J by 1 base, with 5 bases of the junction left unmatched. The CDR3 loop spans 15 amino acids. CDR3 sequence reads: CASSARQGGTDTQYF. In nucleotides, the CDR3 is TGTGCCAGCAGTGCCCGACAGGGCGGCACAGATACGCAGTATTTT.

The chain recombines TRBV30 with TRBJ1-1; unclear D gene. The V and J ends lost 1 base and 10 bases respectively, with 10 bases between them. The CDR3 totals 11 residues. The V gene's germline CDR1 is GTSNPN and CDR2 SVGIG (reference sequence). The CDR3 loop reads CAWSAGMGAFF. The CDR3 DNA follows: TGTGCCTGGAGTGCGGGAATGGGAGCTTTCTTT.

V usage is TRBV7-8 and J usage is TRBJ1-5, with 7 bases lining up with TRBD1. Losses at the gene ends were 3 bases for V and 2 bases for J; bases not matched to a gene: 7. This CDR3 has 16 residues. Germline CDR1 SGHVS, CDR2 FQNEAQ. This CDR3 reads CASSFQGVGGNQPQHF. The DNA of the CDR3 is TGTGCCAGCAGCTTCCAGGGGGTTGGTGGCAATCAGCCCCAGCATTTT.

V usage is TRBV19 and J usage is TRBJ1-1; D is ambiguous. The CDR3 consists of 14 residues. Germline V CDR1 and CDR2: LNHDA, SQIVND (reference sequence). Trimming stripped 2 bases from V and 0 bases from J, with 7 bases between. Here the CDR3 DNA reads TGTGCCAGTAGTATATGGAGCTTGAACACTGAAGCTTTCTTT. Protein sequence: CASSIWSLNTEAFF. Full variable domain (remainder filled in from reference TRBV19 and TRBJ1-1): DGGITQSPKYLFRKEGQNVTLSCEQNLNHDAMYWYRQDPGQGLRLIYYSQIVNDFQKGDIAEGYSVSREKKESFPLTVTSAQKNPTAFYLCASSIWSLNTEAFFGQGTRLTVV.

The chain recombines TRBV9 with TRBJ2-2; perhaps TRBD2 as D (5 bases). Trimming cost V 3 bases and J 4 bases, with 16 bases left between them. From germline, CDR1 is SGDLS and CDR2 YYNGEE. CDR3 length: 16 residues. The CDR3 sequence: CASSEGRVFLTGELFF. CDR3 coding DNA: TGTGCCAGCAGCGAAGGGAGAGTTTTCCTCACCGGGGAGCTGTTTTTT.

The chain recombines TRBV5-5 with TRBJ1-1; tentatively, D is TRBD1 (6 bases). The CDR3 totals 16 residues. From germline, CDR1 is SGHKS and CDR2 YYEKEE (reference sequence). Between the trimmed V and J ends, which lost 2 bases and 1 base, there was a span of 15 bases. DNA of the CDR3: TGTGCCAGCAGCTTTACAGGGACCCCCGGGAACACTGAAGCTTTCTTT. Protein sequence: CASSFTGTPGNTEAFF. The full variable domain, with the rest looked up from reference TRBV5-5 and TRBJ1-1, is DAGVTQSPTHLIKTRGQQVTLRCSPISGHKSVSWYQQVLGQGPQFIFQYYEKEERGRGNFPDRFSARQFPNYSSELNVNALLLGDSALYLCASSFTGTPGNTEAFFGQGTRLTVV.

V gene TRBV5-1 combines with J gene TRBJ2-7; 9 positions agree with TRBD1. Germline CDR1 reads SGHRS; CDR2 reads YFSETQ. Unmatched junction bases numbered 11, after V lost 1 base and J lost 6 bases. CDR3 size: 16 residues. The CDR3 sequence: CASSLSPGTGRFEQYF. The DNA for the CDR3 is TGCGCCAGCAGCTTGTCTCCTGGGACAGGGAGGTTCGAGCAGTACTTC.

The CDR3 loop is CASSLYSPDQPQHF. The CDR3 nucleotides read TGTGCCAGCAGCTTATACTCGCCCGATCAGCCCCAGCATTTT. The rearrangement joins TRBV7-2 to TRBJ1-5; D remains unclear. The CDR3 is 14 amino acids. Trimming took off 2 bases at V and 5 bases at J, with 10 bases between the two ends. CDR1 is SGHTA and CDR2 is FQGNSA in the germline V gene.

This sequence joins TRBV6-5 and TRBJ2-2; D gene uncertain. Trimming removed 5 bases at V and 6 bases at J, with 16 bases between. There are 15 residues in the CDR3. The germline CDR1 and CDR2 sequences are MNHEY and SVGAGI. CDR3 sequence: CASSPPGRSAGELFF. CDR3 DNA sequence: TGTGCCAGCAGTCCCCCGGGTAGATCGGCCGGGGAGCTGTTTTTT.

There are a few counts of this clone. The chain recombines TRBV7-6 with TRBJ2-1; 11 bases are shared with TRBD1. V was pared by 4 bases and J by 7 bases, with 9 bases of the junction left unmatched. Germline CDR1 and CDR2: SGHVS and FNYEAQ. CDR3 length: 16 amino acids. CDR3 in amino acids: CASSSKGQGVLNEQFF. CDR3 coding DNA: TGTGCCAGCAGCTCAAAGGGACAGGGGGTCCTAAATGAGCAGTTCTTC.

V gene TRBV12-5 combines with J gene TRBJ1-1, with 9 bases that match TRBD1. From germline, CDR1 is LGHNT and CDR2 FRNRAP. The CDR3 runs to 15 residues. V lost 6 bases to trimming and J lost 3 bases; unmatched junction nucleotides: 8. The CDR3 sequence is CASGRSGQGDTEAFF. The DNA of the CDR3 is TGTGCTAGTGGCCGGTCGGGACAGGGTGACACTGAAGCTTTCTTT.

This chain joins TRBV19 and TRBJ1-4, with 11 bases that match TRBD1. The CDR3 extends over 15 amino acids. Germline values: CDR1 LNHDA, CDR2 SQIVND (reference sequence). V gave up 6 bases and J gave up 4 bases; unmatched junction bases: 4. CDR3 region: CASRGQGVINEKLFF. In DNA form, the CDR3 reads TGTGCCAGTAGGGGACAGGGGGTGATTAATGAAAAACTGTTTTTT.

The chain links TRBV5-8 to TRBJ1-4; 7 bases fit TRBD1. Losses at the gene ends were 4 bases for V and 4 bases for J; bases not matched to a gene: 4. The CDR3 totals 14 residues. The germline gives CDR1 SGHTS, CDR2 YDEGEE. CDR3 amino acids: CASSERQGNEKLFF. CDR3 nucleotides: TGTGCCAGCAGCGAAAGACAGGGTAATGAAAAACTGTTTTTT.

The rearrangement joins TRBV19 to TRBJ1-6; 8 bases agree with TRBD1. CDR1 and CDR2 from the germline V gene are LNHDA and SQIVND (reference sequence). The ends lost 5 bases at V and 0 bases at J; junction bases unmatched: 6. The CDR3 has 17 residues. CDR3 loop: CASSGQGLSSYNSPLHF. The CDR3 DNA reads TGTGCCAGTAGTGGACAGGGCCTGAGCTCCTATAATTCACCCCTCCACTTT. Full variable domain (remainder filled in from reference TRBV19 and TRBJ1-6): DGGITQSPKYLFRKEGQNVTLSCEQNLNHDAMYWYRQDPGQGLRLIYYSQIVNDFQKGDIAEGYSVSREKKESFPLTVTSAQKNPTAFYLCASSGQGLSSYNSPLHFGNGTRLTVT.

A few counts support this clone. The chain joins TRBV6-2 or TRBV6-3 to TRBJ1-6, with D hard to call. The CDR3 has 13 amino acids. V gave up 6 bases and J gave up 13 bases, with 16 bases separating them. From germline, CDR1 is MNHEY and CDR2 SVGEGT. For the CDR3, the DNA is TGTGCCAGCAGCCTCTCAGCGGGGAACCCCCTCCACTTT. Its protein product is CASSLSAGNPLHF.

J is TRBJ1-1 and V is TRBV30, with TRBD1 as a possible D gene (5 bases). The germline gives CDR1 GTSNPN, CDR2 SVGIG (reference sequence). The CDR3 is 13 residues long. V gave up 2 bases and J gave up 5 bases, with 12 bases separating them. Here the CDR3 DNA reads TGTGCCTGGAGTTCTACCGGGGGTACTGAAGCTTTCTTT. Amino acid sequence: CAWSSTGGTEAFF.

CDR3 nucleotide sequence: TGTGCCAGCAGCCCTAGGGCGGGACAGGGGAACGACGAGCAGTACTTC. Translation: CASSPRAGQGNDEQYF. This rearrangement joins TRBV11-3 to TRBJ2-7; 10 positions match TRBD1. Germline CDR1 SGHNT, CDR2 YENEEA. The junction had 12 bases not matched to a gene; V was cut back by 5 bases and J by 5 bases. This CDR3 spans 16 amino acids. The entire variable domain, with the rest obtained from reference TRBV11-3 and TRBJ2-7, is as follows: EAGVVQSPRYKIIEKKQPVAFWCNPISGHNTLYWYLQNLGQGPELLIRYENEEAVDDSQLPKDRFSAERLKGVDSTLKIQPAELGDSAVYLCASSPRAGQGNDEQYFGPGTRLTVT.